This passage covers 17 T cell receptor beta chains from one sample sequenced in a study of cytomegalovirus exposure and HLA in healthy donors. The method was immunoSEQ multiplex PCR; TCRdb's version includes in-frame clones alone and lacks a portion of them. This table has over 200,000 clones, around 90% appearing once. The sample consisted of PBMCs. The receptors here all came from a woman aged 18-29 years in good health and CMV-seropositive.

About this clone: At one of its ends the junction is not consistent with the germline gene, which may arise from a read error. V and J are TRBV10-3 and TRBJ2-5, with unresolved D. CDR3 length: 15 amino acids. In germline, CDR1 is ENHRY, CDR2 SYGVKD. CDR3 nucleotides: TGTGCCATCAGCGAGTCCTACTCATTTCAAGAGACCCAGTACTTC. This encodes CAISESYSFQETQYF.

The chain couples TRBV2 to TRBJ2-7, with D maybe TRBD1 (6 bases). The germline V and J ends were trimmed by 6 bases and 5 bases, with 20 bases remaining between them. CDR1 is SNHLY, CDR2 FYNNEI, per germline. The CDR3 totals 15 residues. CDR3 amino acids: CASRRDRTSENEQYF. The CDR3 DNA sequence: TGTGCCAGCAGGAGAGACAGGACCTCGGAGAACGAGCAGTACTTC.

The rearrangement joins TRBV6-1 to TRBJ1-1, with D maybe TRBD1 (5 bases). The germline gives CDR1 MNHNS, CDR2 SASEGT. The CDR3 is made up of 14 amino acids. Trimming cost V 11 bases and J 5 bases, with 21 bases left between them. The CDR3 DNA follows: TGTGCCGGGCAGGGTAATAGCATTGGGACTGAAGCTTTCTTT. This translates into CAGQGNSIGTEAFF.

The rearrangement uses TRBV27 and TRBJ2-7; TRBD1 might be the D (6 bases). V dropped 4 bases and J dropped 2 bases, with 9 bases sitting between them. The CDR3 is 13 residues long. Germline V CDR1 and CDR2: MNHEY, SMNVEV (reference sequence). The CDR3: CASSSTGPYEQYF. CDR3 coding DNA: TGTGCCAGCAGTTCGACAGGTCCCTACGAGCAGTACTTC.

The V call is TRBV5-6, the J call TRBJ2-5; 7 bases are a match to TRBD1. There are 14 residues in the CDR3. The germline V gene encodes CDR1 SGHDT and CDR2 YYEEEE. With 2 bases clipped from V and 1 base from J, the junction kept 2 bases outside the gene matches. CDR3 protein: CASSFTGAQETQYF. The CDR3 nucleotides read TGTGCCAGCAGCTTTACAGGGGCCCAAGAGACCCAGTACTTC.

The V gene is TRBV6-5, the J gene TRBJ2-7, with TRBD1 matching 7 bases. CDR3 length equals 14 residues. The germline CDR1 and CDR2 sequences are MNHEY and SVGAGI. Trimming at V came to 6 bases and at J to 0 bases, leaving 5 bases not matched to a gene. The CDR3 reads CASRPTGSSYEQYF. In nucleotides, the CDR3 is TGTGCCAGCAGGCCGACAGGGAGCTCCTACGAGCAGTACTTC.

This rearrangement joins TRBV27 to TRBJ1-2; tentative D call: TRBD1 (6 bases). Germline values: CDR1 MNHEY, CDR2 SMNVEV (reference sequence). V lost 6 bases and J lost 8, with 22 bases in between. This CDR3 region has 15 residues. CDR3 DNA sequence: TGTGCCAGCAGCCCCTCAGACTGGGGGCCCAGAGGCTACACCTTC. Amino acid sequence: CASSPSDWGPRGYTF.

The DNA for the CDR3 is TGTGCCAGCAGTTCACTCCCCCAAGGGCTAGCGGGAGTAGCAGATACGCAGTATTTT. Translation gives CASSSLPQGLAGVADTQYF. The chain carries TRBV28 and TRBJ2-3; 10 nucleotides match TRBD2. V shed 4 bases and J 4 bases; nucleotides not matched to a gene: 17. Germline CDR1 and CDR2: MDHEN and SYDVKM. CDR3 length equals 19 residues.

The chain carries TRBV2 and TRBJ1-1; 9 nucleotides align to TRBD1. CDR3 length: 16 residues. V was pared by 8 bases and J by 4 bases, with 14 bases of the junction left unmatched. CDR1 and CDR2 (germline): SNHLY, FYNNEI. CDR3 loop: CASGWDRETGSTEAFF. The CDR3 nucleotides are TGTGCCAGCGGGTGGGACAGGGAAACGGGGAGCACTGAAGCTTTCTTT.

This clone was detected once. This chain links TRBV2 with TRBJ2-2; the match to TRBD2 covers 11 bases. Losses at the gene ends were 5 bases for V and 0 bases for J; bases not matched to a gene: 5. The germline V gene encodes CDR1 SNHLY and CDR2 FYNNEI. The CDR3 is made up of 17 amino acids. CDR3 coding DNA: TGTGCCAGCAGTCCCCTAGCGGGAGGACCGAACACCGGGGAGCTGTTTTTT. This sequence encodes CASSPLAGGPNTGELFF.

The chain is built from TRBV6-7 and TRBJ2-7, with 8 bases fitting TRBD1. TRBV6-7 is recorded as an ORF, its role being uncertain. The junction had 6 bases not matched to a gene; V was cut back by 6 bases and J by 2 bases. CDR3 size: 14 residues. This CDR3 is CASSYRDRTYEQYF. In DNA form, the CDR3 reads TGTGCCAGCAGCTACAGGGACAGGACCTACGAGCAGTACTTC.

The gene calls are TRBV7-9 and TRBJ1-5, with 9 nucleotides matching TRBD1. Unmatched junction bases numbered 8, after V lost 0 bases and J lost 5 bases. Germline loops: CDR1 SEHNR, CDR2 FQNEAQ (reference sequence). The CDR3 is 17 amino acids. The CDR3 protein is CASSLAPGDRAYQPQHF. The CDR3, as DNA: TGTGCCAGCAGCTTAGCTCCTGGGGACAGGGCCTATCAGCCCCAGCATTTT.

The CDR3 loop reads CASSESAGGNYGYTF. The CDR3 nucleotides read TGTGCCAGCAGTGAATCAGCAGGGGGTAACTATGGCTACACCTTC. V usage is TRBV25-1 and J usage is TRBJ1-2; 7 bases match TRBD1. CDR1 is MGHDK, CDR2 SYGVNS, per germline. This CDR3 is built from 15 residues. The V and J ends lost 1 base and 1 base, in that order; junction bases with no gene match: 3.

The chain is built from TRBV10-1 and TRBJ2-7; TRBD1 is a possible D gene (5 bases). The CDR3 runs 14 residues. V lost 3 bases and J lost 5, with 14 bases in between. Germline V gives CDR1 WNHNN, CDR2 SYGVQD (reference sequence). In DNA, the CDR3 is TGCGCCAGCAGTGACAGGGCCCAGGCGCACGAGCAGTACTTC. Its translation: CASSDRAQAHEQYF.

V and J are TRBV7-8 and TRBJ2-6; 7 nucleotides agree with TRBD2. In germline, CDR1 is SGHVS, CDR2 FQNEAQ. The CDR3 runs to 19 residues. Trimming at V came to 2 bases and at J to 2 bases, leaving 12 bases not matched to a gene. In nucleotides, the CDR3 is TGTGCCAGCAGCTTATCTGCTAGCGGTAGATCGGCTGGGGCCAACGTCCTGACTTTC. It is translated as CASSLSASGRSAGANVLTF.

V usage is TRBV5-6 and J usage is TRBJ1-1; 9 bases match TRBD1. This CDR3 region has 15 residues. Germline values: CDR1 SGHDT, CDR2 YYEEEE. V was pared by 2 bases and J by 1 base, with 3 bases of the junction left unmatched. The CDR3 sequence: CASSLLQGANTEAFF. CDR3 nucleotides: TGTGCCAGCAGCTTACTACAGGGGGCGAACACTGAAGCTTTCTTT. The full variable domain, rest sourced from reference TRBV5-6 and TRBJ1-1, is DAGVTQSPTHLIKTRGQQVTLRCSPKSGHDTVSWYQQALGQGPQFIFQYYEEEERQRGNFPDRFSGHQFPNYSSELNVNALLLGDSALYLCASSLLQGANTEAFFGQGTRLTVV.

The chain couples TRBV28 to TRBJ1-5; 8 bases match TRBD1. The CDR3 has 15 amino acids. V was pared by 5 bases and J by 2 bases, with 5 bases of the junction left unmatched. Germline values: CDR1 MDHEN, CDR2 SYDVKM. The CDR3 nucleotides are TGTGCCAGCAGTAGAACAGGGGGTCGCAATCAGCCCCAGCATTTT. It yields the protein CASSRTGGRNQPQHF.